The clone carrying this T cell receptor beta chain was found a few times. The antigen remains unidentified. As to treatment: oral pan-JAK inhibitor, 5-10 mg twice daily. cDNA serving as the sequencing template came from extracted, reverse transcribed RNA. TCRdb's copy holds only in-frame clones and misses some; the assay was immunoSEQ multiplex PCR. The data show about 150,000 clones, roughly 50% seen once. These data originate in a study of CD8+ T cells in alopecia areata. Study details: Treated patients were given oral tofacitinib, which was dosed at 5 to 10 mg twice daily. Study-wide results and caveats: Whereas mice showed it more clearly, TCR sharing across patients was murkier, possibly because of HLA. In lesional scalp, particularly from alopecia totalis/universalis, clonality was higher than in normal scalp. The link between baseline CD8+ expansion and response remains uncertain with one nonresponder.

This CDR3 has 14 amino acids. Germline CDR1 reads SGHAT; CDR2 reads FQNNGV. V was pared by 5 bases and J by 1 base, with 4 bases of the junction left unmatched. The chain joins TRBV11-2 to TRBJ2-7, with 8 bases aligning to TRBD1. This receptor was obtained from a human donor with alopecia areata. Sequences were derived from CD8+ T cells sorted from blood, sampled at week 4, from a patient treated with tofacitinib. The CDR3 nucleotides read TGTGCCAGCAGCGATCGGACAGGGTCCTACGAGCAGTACTTC. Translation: CASSDRTGSYEQYF.